A selection of T cell receptor beta chains follows, all from one sample in a study of blood T cell repertoires in COVID-19. The repertoire was sequenced with immunoSEQ multiplex PCR; TCRdb's copy has only in-frame clones and lacks some. The sample records 150,000 to 200,000 clones, 65% to 85% being singletons. The sequencing input was PBMCs or T cells enriched from blood (not recorded which). The source of these receptors is a man aged 65-85 years who had been exposed to COVID-19. CDR3s include the opening cysteine and the closing phenylalanine or tryptophan. The D gene is left open where the match is weak. Size tells how often a clone was seen (once, few, many) or the class of an expanded clone, and some rows leave it out.

.	.	TRBV11-2	TRBJ1-1	15	CASSPLRGGNTEAFF	TGTGCCAGCAGCCCTCTAAGGGGGGGGAACACTGAAGCTTTCTTT
.	.	TRBV20-1	TRBJ2-2	14	CSASSTGEAGELFF	TGCAGTGCTAGTTCTACAGGGGAGGCCGGGGAGCTGTTTTTT
.	TRBD2	TRBV30	TRBJ2-5	13	CAWRKGGEGTQYF	TGTGCCTGGAGGAAAGGTGGGGAGGGGACCCAGTACTTC
.	TRBD2	TRBV7-2	TRBJ2-7	17	CASSSSGLAGGPGEQYF	TGTGCCAGCAGCTCCTCAGGACTAGCGGGGGGGCCCGGCGAGCAGTACTTC
few	.	TRBV2	TRBJ1-5	13	CASRGHPNQPQHF	TGTGCCAGCCGAGGACACCCCAATCAGCCCCAGCATTTT
.	TRBD1	TRBV5-1	TRBJ1-1	14	CASSLTGWNTEAFF	TGCGCCAGCAGCCTGACAGGGTGGAACACTGAAGCTTTCTTT
.	.	TRBV7-3	TRBJ2-7	16	CASSPLWGGLPYEQYF	TGTGCCAGCAGCCCGCTATGGGGCGGTCTCCCCTACGAGCAGTACTTC
.	TRBD2	TRBV4-1	TRBJ2-1	15	CASSPPRLAANEQFF	TGCGCCAGCAGCCCCCCCAGACTAGCGGCCAATGAGCAGTTCTTC
.	.	TRBV28	TRBJ1-2	13	CASSPTERYGYTF	TGTGCCAGCAGTCCCACTGAGCGCTATGGCTACACCTTC
few	.	TRBV7-2	TRBJ1-4	16	CASSLEPPSTREKLFF	TGTGCCAGCAGCTTAGAACCCCCTTCGACACGTGAAAAACTGTTTTTT
.	TRBD1	TRBV12-3/TRBV12-4	TRBJ2-7	13	CASSSGTDFEQYF	TGTGCCAGCAGTTCCGGGACAGACTTCGAGCAGTACTTC
.	.	TRBV4-3	TRBJ1-6	13	CASSLDGNSPLHF	TGCGCCAGCAGTTTAGACGGGAATTCACCCCTCCACTTT
.	TRBD1	TRBV18	TRBJ2-7	15	CASSPKSGGSDEQYF	TGTGCCAGCTCACCTAAATCAGGGGGTAGCGACGAGCAGTACTTC
.	.	TRBV9	TRBJ1-1	13	CASTRGIATEAFF	TGTGCCAGCACCAGGGGTATTGCGACTGAAGCTTTCTTT
.	TRBD1	TRBV19	TRBJ1-2	16	CASSISGTGGSRGYTF	TGTGCCAGTAGTATATCGGGGACAGGGGGCTCGAGAGGCTACACCTTC
.	TRBD1	TRBV6-5	TRBJ1-1	13	CASRTGAVTEAFF	TGTGCCAGCAGAACAGGGGCTGTCACTGAAGCTTTCTTT
.	TRBD1	TRBV7-2	TRBJ1-1	15	CASSNPTGKNTEAFF	TGTGCCAGCAGCAACCCGACAGGGAAGAACACTGAAGCTTTCTTT
.	.	TRBV5-4	TRBJ1-2	13	CASSLRDNYGYTF	TGTGCCAGCAGCTTGCGGGATAACTATGGCTACACCTTC
once	TRBD2	TRBV18	TRBJ2-7	17	CASSLGTSGSKSYEQYF	TGTGCCAGCTCACTCGGGACTAGCGGGAGTAAGTCCTACGAGCAGTACTTC
.	.	TRBV20-1	TRBJ2-5	11	CSVTGWETQYF	TGCAGTGTGACGGGTTGGGAGACCCAGTACTTC
.	TRBD2	TRBV6-5	TRBJ2-7	14	CASSYSGSGNEQYF	TGTGCCAGCAGTTACAGCGGGAGTGGGAACGAGCAGTACTTC
.	TRBD1	TRBV5-1	TRBJ1-1	16	CASSLGTGSGNTEAFF	TGCGCCAGCAGCTTGGGGACAGGGAGCGGGAACACTGAAGCTTTCTTT
.	.	TRBV7-2	TRBJ2-2	16	CASSLEGGVTTGELFF	TGTGCCAGCAGCTTGGAGGGCGGGGTAACCACCGGGGAGCTGTTTTTT
few	.	TRBV5-1	TRBJ1-2	16	CASSPGSGRVGNGYTF	TGCGCCAGCAGCCCCGGTAGTGGCAGGGTAGGAAATGGCTACACCTTC
.	TRBD1	TRBV30	TRBJ1-2	15	CAWSVAGGGTYGYTF	TGTGCCTGGAGTGTGGCAGGGGGAGGTACCTATGGCTACACCTTC
.	TRBD1	TRBV12-5	TRBJ1-1	12	CASGGTDTEAFF	TGTGCTAGTGGGGGGACAGACACTGAAGCTTTCTTT
.	TRBD1	TRBV9	TRBJ1-2	15	CASSKRTGPNYGYTF	TGTGCCAGCAGCAAACGGACAGGGCCTAACTATGGCTACACCTTC
.	TRBD1	TRBV7-2	TRBJ1-4	17	CASSFRGGGTGGEKLFF	TGTGCCAGCAGCTTCCGAGGAGGAGGGACAGGGGGTGAAAAACTGTTTTTT
.	TRBD1	TRBV5-1	TRBJ1-2	14	CASSLGQGDYGYTF	TGCGCCAGCAGCTTGGGACAGGGAGACTATGGCTACACCTTC
.	.	TRBV12-5	TRBJ2-1	14	CASAASGGYNEQFF	TGTGCTAGCGCGGCGAGCGGAGGATACAATGAGCAGTTCTTC
.	TRBD1	TRBV19	TRBJ1-1	16	CASSIGQGGKNTEAFF	TGTGCCAGTAGTATTGGACAGGGAGGTAAGAACACTGAAGCTTTCTTT
.	.	TRBV6-2/TRBV6-3	TRBJ2-5	13	CASSYSYMETQYF	TGTGCCAGCAGTTACTCTTATATGGAGACCCAGTACTTC
.	.	TRBV5-1	TRBJ1-1	17	CASSLDGPGHMNTEAFF	TGCGCCAGCAGCTTGGACGGGCCAGGGCATATGAACACTGAAGCTTTCTTT
.	TRBD2	TRBV5-4	TRBJ2-2	15	CASSLVAGVPGELFF	TGTGCCAGCAGCTTGGTTGCGGGGGTTCCCGGGGAGCTGTTTTTT
once	TRBD1	TRBV18	TRBJ2-3	18	CASSRRGERTGRTDTQYF	TGTGCCAGCTCACGTCGGGGAGAAAGGACAGGGCGCACAGATACGCAGTATTTT
.	.	TRBV9	TRBJ2-2	15	CASSAHRVNTGELFF	TGTGCCAGCAGCGCTCACAGGGTGAACACCGGGGAGCTGTTTTTT
.	TRBD2	TRBV24-1	TRBJ2-5	16	CATQGTSGRGYQTQYF	TGTGCCACCCAGGGGACTAGCGGGAGAGGTTATCAGACCCAGTACTTC
.	TRBD2	TRBV19	TRBJ2-2	15	CASSIGTSGIGELFF	TGTGCCAGTAGTATTGGGACTAGCGGGATCGGGGAGCTGTTTTTT
.	.	TRBV6-5	TRBJ2-7	14	CASSGTGLSYEQYF	TGTGCCAGCAGCGGAACTGGACTCTCCTACGAGCAGTACTTC
.	TRBD2	TRBV6-5	TRBJ2-1	13	CASVLANYNEQFF	TGTGCCAGCGTACTAGCGAACTACAATGAGCAGTTCTTC
.	TRBD2	TRBV6-5	TRBJ2-1	14	CASRGPTSGVEQFF	TGTGCCAGCAGGGGACCGACTAGCGGGGTTGAGCAGTTCTTC
.	TRBD2	TRBV4-3	TRBJ2-7	16	CASSQGNSGASYEQYF	TGCGCCAGCAGCCAAGGTAATAGCGGGGCCTCCTACGAGCAGTACTTC
.	.	TRBV27	TRBJ2-3	16	CASSLNAILSTDTQYF	TGTGCCAGCAGTTTAAATGCGATCCTTAGCACAGATACGCAGTATTTT
.	.	TRBV7-3	TRBJ1-1	13	CASSLSRDTEAFF	TGTGCCAGCAGCTTATCCCGGGACACTGAAGCTTTCTTT
few	TRBD2	TRBV19	TRBJ2-5	17	CASSPGPPTSGRETQYF	TGTGCCAGTAGTCCAGGGCCCCCGACTAGCGGGAGGGAGACCCAGTACTTC